This record looks at one TCR beta chain sequence and its context. These data originate in a study of PD-L1 blockade in urothelial cancer. Study-level background: Patients previously received 0 to 3 chemotherapy regimens. Reported median T cell count for blood samples was more than 140,000. Blood was evaluated 3 weeks (second dose) and 6 weeks after therapy began.

The method was immunoSEQ multiplex PCR; TCRdb's version includes in-frame clones alone and lacks a portion of them. The table has 50,000 to 75,000 clones, around four fifths seen once. The time point was: pretreatment peripheral blood. The TCR originated in a man between 65 and 85 years old with urothelial cancer. Sequenced material: PBMCs, taken around atezolizumab (anti-PD-L1) treatment.

The CDR3 loop is CASSSLLAGGYEQYF. The CDR3 nucleotides are TGTGCCAGCAGCTCTCTCCTAGCGGGAGGCTACGAGCAGTACTTC. The chain uses TRBV6-5 and TRBJ2-7, with 11 bases identical to TRBD2. Germline assignment: CDR1 MNHEY and CDR2 SVGAGI. V gave up 6 bases and J gave up 3 bases; unmatched junction bases: 7. This CDR3 comprises 15 residues.